Given below is one T cell receptor beta chain in context. As yet, its antigen is unknown. TCRdb independently ran MiXCR on the RT-PCR reads; one entry per CDR3 protein. The table records hundreds of thousands of distinct CDR3 sequences, roughly 14% of them present only once. This record belongs to a study of response to subunit inactivated influenza vaccine. Study-wide points: The authors offered the suggestion that each seasonal influenza vaccination recruits few new T cells.

The V and J ends lost 4 bases and 3 bases respectively, with 9 bases between them. CDR1 ENHRY and CDR2 SYGVKD come from the germline V gene. The CDR3 is made up of 14 amino acids. This specimen was PBMCs from blood, taken around 14 days before vaccination. The clonotype originates from a man aged 50 or older who received an inactivated influenza vaccine. The chain is built from TRBV10-3 and TRBJ2-2; D may be TRBD1 (7 bases). CDR3 coding DNA: TGTGCCATCAGTGCCAGGGGGGACACCGGGGAGCTGTTTTTT. Protein: CAISARGDTGELFF.